This T cell receptor (beta chain) was recorded in a study of cytotoxic CD8 clonotypes in ibrutinib-treated CLL. The overall study: There were 11 relapsed/refractory patients and about 14 treatment-naive patients, and 17 to 18 were IGHV unmutated.

Trimming at V came to 0 bases and at J to 6 bases, leaving 9 bases not matched to a gene. The germline CDR1 and CDR2 sequences are SGHNT and YYREEE (reference sequence). The CDR3 length is 16 residues. The repertoire was sequenced with immunoSEQ multiplex PCR; TCRdb's copy has only in-frame clones and lacks some. Of 150,000 or so clones listed, roughly 90% are singletons. The receptor comes from a human donor with chronic lymphocytic leukemia. Sequences were derived from PBMCs, sampled at disease progression, from a patient treated with ibrutinib. This chain links TRBV5-4 with TRBJ2-1; 7 bases align to TRBD2. The CDR3 DNA follows: TGTGCCAGCAGCTTGGGCGGGAGCCTGACCCCCAATGAGCAGTTCTTC. Protein product: CASSLGGSLTPNEQFF.